A single sample gave rise to the 32 T cell receptor beta chains below, sequenced in a study of OX40 agonist ivuxolimab in advanced cancers. The library was obtained by the immunoSEQ multiplex PCR assay. TCRdb retrieved this table from immuneACCESS and kept in-frame rearrangements only. Not all clones are present; in checked studies, unresolved V genes account for under half, and no reason is known for the remainder. The sample includes around 76,000 clones, with about 94% observed a single time. The top ten clones comprise roughly 22% of the sample. The sequences come from CD4+ or CD8+ T cells sorted from blood, collected in a trial of the OX40 agonist ivuxolimab. The receptors here all came from an adult with an advanced solid tumor such as melanoma, head and neck, liver or kidney cancer.

The chain has TRBV27 and TRBJ2-7; 12 bases align to TRBD1. V gave up 2 bases and J gave up 6 bases; unmatched junction bases: 2. Germline values: CDR1 MNHEY, CDR2 SMNVEV (reference sequence). This CDR3 has 14 amino acids. The DNA for the CDR3 is TGTGCCAGCAGTTTAGGGACAGGGGGCTCCGAGCAGTACTTC. Protein product: CASSLGTGGSEQYF.

This chain links TRBV6-1 with TRBJ1-1; perhaps TRBD1 as D (5 bases). Trimming cost V 7 bases and J 3 bases, with 18 bases left between them. Germline CDR1 and CDR2: MNHNS and SASEGT. The CDR3 has 15 amino acids. The CDR3 protein is CASIGSWLGDTEAFF. CDR3 DNA sequence: TGTGCCAGCATTGGGTCGTGGTTAGGGGACACTGAAGCTTTCTTT.

This chain connects TRBV2 to TRBJ2-3; 13 nucleotides match TRBD2. CDR1 is SNHLY and CDR2 is FYNNEI in the germline V gene. V shed 10 bases and J 2 bases; nucleotides not matched to a gene: 12. The CDR3 contains 17 residues. For the CDR3, the DNA is TGTGCCACCTCCCCCCCGGGACTAGCGGGGTTCACAGATACGCAGTATTTT. Translation gives CATSPPGLAGFTDTQYF.

The genes are TRBV7-9 and TRBJ2-5; D unresolved. This CDR3 contains 14 residues. Germline V gene sequence: CDR1 SEHNR, CDR2 FQNEAQ (reference sequence). Trimming left V 4 bases short and J 3 bases short, with 12 bases between. In DNA, the CDR3 is TGTGCCAGCAGCTCAGTGGGATTTGAAGAGACCCAGTACTTC. Translated, it gives CASSSVGFEETQYF. Drawing the rest from reference TRBV7-9 and TRBJ2-5, the complete variable domain is DTGVSQNPRHKITKRGQNVTFRCDPISEHNRLYWYRQTLGQGPEFLTYFQNEAQLEKSRLLSDRFSAERPKGSFSTLEIQRTEQGDSAMYLCASSSVGFEETQYFGPGTRLLVL.

The V gene is TRBV7-2, the J gene TRBJ2-1; D is tentatively TRBD1 or TRBD2 (6 bases each). The length of the CDR3 is 17 residues. Trimming left V 3 bases short and J 5 bases short, with 20 bases between. The V gene's germline CDR1 is SGHTA and CDR2 FQGNSA. The CDR3 DNA reads TGTGCCAGCAGCTTCCCCGATCCGCAGGGGAGGCACAATGAGCAGTTCTTC. Amino acid sequence: CASSFPDPQGRHNEQFF. Supplemented by reference TRBV7-2 and TRBJ2-1, the full variable domain reads GAGVSQSPSNKVTEKGKDVELRCDPISGHTALYWYRQSLGQGLEFLIYFQGNSAPDKSGLPSDRFSAERTGGSVSTLTIQRTQQEDSAVYLCASSFPDPQGRHNEQFFGPGTRLTVL.

This sequence joins TRBV5-1 and TRBJ2-7; tentative D call: TRBD1 (6 bases). CDR3 size: 12 residues. CDR1 is SGHRS and CDR2 is YFSETQ in the germline V gene. Between the trimmed V and J ends, which lost 4 bases and 3 bases, there was a span of 8 bases. The CDR3 region is CASSQDSYEQYF. DNA for the CDR3: TGCGCCAGCAGCCAGGACAGCTACGAGCAGTACTTC.

The chain has TRBV5-4 and TRBJ2-7; D is uncertain. V gave up 2 bases and J gave up 6 bases, with 9 bases separating them. The germline gives CDR1 SGHNT, CDR2 YYREEE (reference sequence). The CDR3 length is 12 residues. The CDR3: CASSFGGVEQYF. The CDR3 nucleotides are TGTGCCAGCAGCTTTGGTGGGGTCGAGCAGTACTTC.

The count of this clone is one. The V and J genes are TRBV15 and TRBJ2-5; 10 bases agree with TRBD1. The CDR3 loop spans 15 amino acids. V trimming: 2 bases; J trimming: 3 bases; junction bases outside the gene matches: 3. From germline, CDR1 is LNHNV and CDR2 YYDKDF (reference sequence). The CDR3 region is CATSRSGTGEETQYF. The CDR3, as DNA: TGTGCCACCAGCAGATCTGGGACAGGGGAAGAGACCCAGTACTTC.

The rearrangement joins TRBV28 to TRBJ1-1; TRBD1 aligns across 7 bases. V gave up 8 bases and J gave up 1 base; unmatched junction bases: 13. The CDR3 has 16 amino acids. The germline V gene has CDR1 MDHEN and CDR2 SYDVKM. The CDR3 DNA sequence: TGTGCCAGCGTTGGACCCCTGGACAGGAAGAACACTGAAGCTTTCTTT. Encoded protein: CASVGPLDRKNTEAFF.

J is TRBJ2-7 and V is TRBV13, with TRBD2 matching 9 bases. Germline assignment: CDR1 PRHDT and CDR2 FYEKMQ (reference sequence). J gave up 3 bases and V 5 bases, and 14 bases lay outside the gene matches. The CDR3 runs to 17 residues. In DNA form, the CDR3 reads TGTGCCAGCAGCAAAGCGGGAGGACTAGGCCAAGACTACGAGCAGTACTTC. Amino acid sequence: CASSKAGGLGQDYEQYF.

The rearrangement links TRBV27 to TRBJ1-1; 11 bases are shared with TRBD1. The V gene end was trimmed by 7 bases and the J gene end by 5 bases; junction bases not matched to a gene: 6. Looked up from germline, CDR1 is MNHEY and CDR2 is SMNVEV (reference sequence). The CDR3 sequence is 14 residues long. CDR3 nucleotides: TGTGCCAGCATCGGACAGGGGGCGCGGACTGAAGCTTTCTTT. Its protein product is CASIGQGARTEAFF.

The chain carries TRBV27 and TRBJ2-7; TRBD1 matches at 8 bases. The trim removed 5 bases at V and 3 bases at J, leaving 6 bases unmatched. The CDR3 has 14 amino acids. Germline-derived CDR1 and CDR2 are MNHEY and SMNVEV (reference sequence). Written as DNA, the CDR3 is TGTGCCAGCAGTCCCCAGACAGGGGACTACGAGCAGTACTTC. Translated, it gives CASSPQTGDYEQYF.

J is TRBJ2-7 and V is TRBV27; 8 bases agree with TRBD1. The CDR3 has 17 amino acids. Germline V gene data show CDR1 as MNHEY and CDR2 as SMNVEV (reference sequence). Unmatched junction bases numbered 18, after V lost 7 bases and J lost 4 bases. The CDR3 sequence is CASTSLRVTGEAYEQYF. CDR3 sequence (DNA): TGTGCCAGCACCAGTTTGAGGGTGACAGGGGAGGCGTACGAGCAGTACTTC.

V gene TRBV6-6 combines with J gene TRBJ1-2, with TRBD1 matching over 9 bases. The CDR3 is 14 residues long. CDR1 and CDR2 (germline): MNHNY, SVGAGI (reference sequence). V gave up 4 bases and J gave up 8 bases; unmatched junction bases: 8. CDR3 bases: TGTGCCAGCAGTTCTACAGGGGGCGCGGGCGGCTACACCTTC. Translation gives CASSSTGGAGGYTF.

The chain is built from TRBV7-2 and TRBJ1-1, with 8 bases fitting TRBD1. The junction had 5 bases not matched to a gene; V was cut back by 5 bases and J by 0 bases. The CDR3 consists of 15 residues. The V gene's germline CDR1 is SGHTA and CDR2 FQGNSA. In DNA form, the CDR3 reads TGTGCCAGCAGCCCGAGGACAGGGATGAACACTGAAGCTTTCTTT. Protein: CASSPRTGMNTEAFF. The full variable domain, rest sourced from reference TRBV7-2 and TRBJ1-1, is GAGVSQSPSNKVTEKGKDVELRCDPISGHTALYWYRQSLGQGLEFLIYFQGNSAPDKSGLPSDRFSAERTGGSVSTLTIQRTQQEDSAVYLCASSPRTGMNTEAFFGQGTRLTVV.

A remark on this clone: At one end the junction does not follow the germline gene, possibly because of a read error. Other DNA sequences within the sample encode an identical CDR3. The V gene is TRBV7-9, the J gene TRBJ2-2, with TRBD1 as a possible D gene (6 bases). This CDR3 region has 19 residues. Germline V gives CDR1 SEHNR, CDR2 FQNEAQ (reference sequence). Written as DNA, the CDR3 is TGTGCCAGCAGCCCAATCTTAATACAGGGTATCGGGACGACCGGGGAGCTATTTTTT. Translated, it gives CASSPILIQGIGTTGELFF.

The V call is TRBV5-4, the J call TRBJ1-2, with TRBD1 identical over 12 bases. This CDR3 region has 16 residues. Germline CDR1 SGHNT, CDR2 YYREEE (reference sequence). V shed 3 bases, J shed 2 bases, and the junction held 5 bases outside the gene matches. CDR3 bases: TGTGCCAGCAGCTCGGGACAGGGGGCGTCGAACTATGGCTACACCTTC. It specifies CASSSGQGASNYGYTF.

The rearrangement joins TRBV27 to TRBJ1-1, with D maybe TRBD1 (6 bases). The germline V and J ends were trimmed by 3 bases and 5 bases, with 10 bases remaining between them. The CDR3 spans 13 residues. Germline-derived CDR1 and CDR2 are MNHEY and SMNVEV (reference sequence). CDR3 bases: TGTGCCAGCAGTTTTGGGGACACAACTGAAGCTTTCTTT. This translates into CASSFGDTTEAFF.

This chain uses TRBV2 with TRBJ2-1, with D perhaps matching TRBD1 (5 bases). V was shortened by 6 bases and J by 0 bases, with 12 bases between the two germline ends. This CDR3 has 15 residues. Germline V gene lookup returns CDR1 SNHLY and CDR2 FYNNEI. This CDR3 reads CASSRTDSSYNEQFF. The CDR3 nucleotides read TGTGCCAGCAGCCGTACAGACAGCTCCTACAATGAGCAGTTCTTC.

V gene TRBV7-9 combines with J gene TRBJ1-2; no clear D. Germline CDR1 SEHNR, CDR2 FQNEAQ (reference sequence). Trimming took 1 base from V and 4 from J, leaving 10 bases between them. The CDR3 sequence is 14 residues long. CDR3: CASSLVQQFYGYTF. CDR3 in DNA: TGTGCCAGCAGCTTAGTACAGCAGTTCTATGGCTACACCTTC.

V usage is TRBV2 and J usage is TRBJ2-7; 7 bases are a match to TRBD1. The CDR3 runs to 16 residues. After removal of 0 bases from V and 2 bases from J, the junction contained 7 bases not matched to a gene. CDR1 and CDR2 (germline): SNHLY, FYNNEI. CDR3 coding DNA: TGTGCCAGCAGTGAAGCGGGAACAGGGGAAGCCTACGAGCAGTACTTC. Its protein product is CASSEAGTGEAYEQYF. Based on the CDR3 plus reference TRBV2 and TRBJ2-7, the full variable domain is EPEVTQTPSHQVTQMGQEVILRCVPISNHLYFYWYRQILGQKVEFLVSFYNNEISEKSEIFDDQFSVERPDGSNFTLKIRSTKLEDSAMYFCASSEAGTGEAYEQYFGPGTRLTVT.

This clone occurred once. The rearrangement links TRBV27 to TRBJ2-7; D is ambiguous. The germline CDR1 and CDR2 sequences are MNHEY and SMNVEV (reference sequence). This CDR3 contains 16 residues. Trimming took off 1 base at V and 0 bases at J, with 13 bases between the two ends. CDR3 bases: TGTGCCAGCAGTTTATACGCCTCGATGGTCTCCTACGAGCAGTACTTC. Its translation is CASSLYASMVSYEQYF.

The J gene is TRBJ2-1, the V gene TRBV4-3, with 10 positions matching TRBD2. This CDR3 contains 21 residues. After removal of 0 bases from V and 0 bases from J, the junction contained 14 bases not matched to a gene. Germline V gene lookup returns CDR1 LGHNA and CDR2 YSLEER. CDR3 sequence (DNA): TGCGCCAGCAGCCAAGAAGTTAGAAAGCGGGAGGGCCCTCACTCCTACAATGAGCAGTTCTTC. Protein: CASSQEVRKREGPHSYNEQFF.

This chain links TRBV5-5 with TRBJ2-3, with D uncertain. Trimming took off 0 bases at V and 1 base at J, with 6 bases between the two ends. The CDR3 runs to 14 residues. Germline V gives CDR1 SGHKS, CDR2 YYEKEE (reference sequence). The CDR3 bases are TGTGCCAGCAGCTTGGAAAGGGGCACAGATACGCAGTATTTT. It is translated as CASSLERGTDTQYF.

This chain uses TRBV5-6 with TRBJ1-2, with 10 nucleotides matching TRBD1. The V gene end was trimmed by 3 bases and the J gene end by 8 bases; junction bases not matched to a gene: 7. This CDR3 comprises 14 residues. Germline loops: CDR1 SGHDT, CDR2 YYEEEE. The CDR3, as DNA: TGTGCCAGCAGCTCCGGGACAGGGGCAGGAGGCTACACCTTC. It encodes CASSSGTGAGGYTF.

The chain employs TRBV11-2 and TRBJ2-3, with a tentative D call TRBD2 (6 bases). V was trimmed by 0 bases and J by 1 base, leaving 8 bases between them. Germline V gene lookup returns CDR1 SGHAT and CDR2 FQNNGV. This CDR3 is built from 15 residues. CDR3 nucleotide sequence: TGTGCCAGCAGCTTAGACACGGGAGGCACAGATACGCAGTATTTT. This gives the protein CASSLDTGGTDTQYF. Drawing the rest from reference TRBV11-2 and TRBJ2-3, the complete variable domain is EAGVAQSPRYKIIEKRQSVAFWCNPISGHATLYWYQQILGQGPKLLIQFQNNGVVDDSQLPKDRFSAERLKGVDSTLKIQPAKLEDSAVYLCASSLDTGGTDTQYFGPGTRLTVL.

This clone has only one observation. The chain joins TRBV7-2 to TRBJ2-7; 7 nucleotides agree with TRBD1. The germline gives CDR1 SGHTA, CDR2 FQGNSA. V lost 1 base, J lost 0 bases, and 12 bases stayed unmatched. The CDR3 runs 18 residues. The CDR3, as DNA: TGTGCCAGCAGCTTAGTTGGCAGGGGGATATCGGGCTCCTACGAGCAGTACTTC. Translating it yields CASSLVGRGISGSYEQYF.

The V and J genes are TRBV28 and TRBJ2-1; 9 bases fit TRBD1. This CDR3 spans 17 amino acids. Losses at the gene ends were 6 bases for V and 2 bases for J; bases not matched to a gene: 11. CDR1 is MDHEN, CDR2 SYDVKM, per germline. The CDR3 loop reads CASSLDRGAIPYNEQFF. Here the CDR3 DNA reads TGTGCCAGCAGCCTTGACAGGGGGGCCATCCCCTACAATGAGCAGTTCTTC. Variable domain in full (rest from reference TRBV28 and TRBJ2-1): DVKVTQSSRYLVKRTGEKVFLECVQDMDHENMFWYRQDPGLGLRLIYFSYDVKMKEKGDIPEGYSVSREKKERFSLILESASTNQTSMYLCASSLDRGAIPYNEQFFGPGTRLTVL.

V usage is TRBV2 and J usage is TRBJ2-7, with 9 bases aligning to TRBD2. There are 14 residues in the CDR3. Germline trimming cut 6 bases from V and 2 bases from J; bases unmatched to any gene: 5. Germline values: CDR1 SNHLY, CDR2 FYNNEI. In nucleotides, the CDR3 is TGTGCCAGCAGCTTAGCGGGAGCGACCTACGAGCAGTACTTC. Translated, it gives CASSLAGATYEQYF.

The genes are TRBV7-9 and TRBJ2-7; D is unclear. V was pared by 7 bases and J by 2 bases, with 18 bases between. CDR1 and CDR2 (germline): SEHNR, FQNEAQ (reference sequence). The CDR3 has 15 amino acids. The CDR3 nucleotides are TGTGCCAGCACCCCCCCGCGTCGATCCCCCTACGAGCAGTACTTC. Translated: CASTPPRRSPYEQYF.

The chain has TRBV27 and TRBJ1-4; tentative D call: TRBD1 (6 bases). In germline, CDR1 is MNHEY, CDR2 SMNVEV (reference sequence). This CDR3 has 16 amino acids. The germline V and J ends were trimmed by 0 bases and 8 bases, with 16 bases remaining between them. This CDR3 reads CASSLSLTGVGEKLFF. The CDR3, as DNA: TGTGCCAGCAGTTTATCGCTGACAGGCGTAGGGGAAAAACTGTTTTTT.

This chain connects TRBV4-3 to TRBJ1-1; D is undetermined. V lost 1 base to trimming and J lost 3 bases, with 18 bases between them. The CDR3 extends over 17 amino acids. The V gene's germline CDR1 is LGHNA and CDR2 YSLEER. CDR3 in amino acids: CASSQGVAWGGDTEAFF. CDR3 DNA: TGCGCCAGCAGCCAAGGCGTTGCGTGGGGTGGGGACACTGAAGCTTTCTTT.